This TCR beta chain was captured in a study of blood T cell repertoires in COVID-19. On the study more broadly: COVID-19 samples, acute and convalescent, were from the United States, Italy and Spain. Nucleic acid was either cDNA or gDNA, and it came from T cells, B-cell-depleted T cells, or PBMCs.

This clone was counted a single time. Original analysis: Estimation of nucleated cell counts relied on the amplification of reference gene primers. The data were produced by immunoSEQ multiplex PCR, yet TCRdb's version contains in-frame clones alone and is incomplete. For V, J and clone size, that table is used; D and trimming come from the DNA. The sample records around 190,000 clones, 80% being singletons. The ends were cut back, 0 bases at V and 6 bases at J, with 11 bases in the middle. The CDR3 covers 15 residues. Germline-derived CDR1 and CDR2 are LGHNA and YNFKEQ. The sequenced sample consisted of peripheral blood. The chain links TRBV4-2 to TRBJ1-4; tentatively, D is TRBD1 (5 bases). This receptor was obtained from a man aged 70 or older with active or convalescent COVID-19. The CDR3 DNA reads TGTGCCAGCAGCCAAGAAGGGGTGGGTTATGAAAAACTGTTTTTT. Its translation: CASSQEGVGYEKLFF.